These 8 T cell receptor beta chains were sequenced from one sample in a study of T cell repertoires in cytomegalovirus infection. TCRdb independently ran MiXCR on the reads; one entry per CDR3 protein. The table records around 800,000 distinct CDR3 sequences, approximately 32% of them present only once. Antigens for these TCRs are unknown. The specimen was cultured CD8+ T cells from PBMCs, collected from culture after CMV antigen stimulation. These receptors all come from a human donor in good health (CMV status not recorded). Some clones in this sample may be carry-over from other donors' samples.

This rearrangement joins TRBV6-5 to TRBJ2-5; no reliable D call. The CDR3 consists of 15 residues. Germline V lookup: CDR1 MNHEY, CDR2 SVGAGI. V gave up 3 bases and J gave up 0 bases, with 11 bases separating them. The CDR3 spells CASSYFLGYQETQYF. CDR3 DNA: TGTGCCAGCAGTTATTTTCTGGGGTACCAAGAGACCCAGTACTTC.

This chain joins TRBV9 and TRBJ2-6; 10 positions match TRBD2. This CDR3 has 18 residues. Unmatched junction bases numbered 5, after V lost 2 bases and J lost 0 bases. The germline gives CDR1 SGDLS, CDR2 YYNGEE. CDR3 protein: CASSVERGGYSGANVLTF. In DNA form, the CDR3 reads TGTGCCAGCAGCGTCGAGCGGGGGGGTTACTCTGGGGCCAACGTCCTGACTTTC.

This chain joins TRBV6-1 and TRBJ2-5; D is perhaps TRBD1 or TRBD2 (5 bases each). Germline V gene data show CDR1 as MNHNS and CDR2 as SASEGT. The V gene lost 5 bases and the J gene lost 4 bases, with 20 bases spanning the gap. This CDR3 comprises 16 residues. The CDR3 reads CASSTGAKGFAETQYF. Here the CDR3 DNA reads TGTGCCAGCAGTACCGGGGCCAAGGGATTTGCAGAGACCCAGTACTTC.

The chain links TRBV5-1 to TRBJ2-1, with 7 positions matching TRBD1. J lost 1 base, V lost 4 bases, and 14 bases had no gene match. The CDR3 extends over 18 amino acids. CDR1 is SGHRS, CDR2 YFSETQ, per germline. In DNA form, the CDR3 reads TGCGCCAGCAGCACGCCAACAGGGGCCCCAAGGTCCTACAATGAGCAGTTCTTC. Protein sequence: CASSTPTGAPRSYNEQFF. The variable domain in full, with the rest retrieved from reference TRBV5-1 and TRBJ2-1, is KAGVTQTPRYLIKTRGQQVTLSCSPISGHRSVSWYQQTPGQGLQFLFEYFSETQRNKGNFPGRFSGRQFSNSRSEMNVSTLELGDSALYLCASSTPTGAPRSYNEQFFGPGTRLTVL.

The chain links TRBV19 to TRBJ1-1, with D unclear. The CDR3 covers 11 residues. V gave up 8 bases and J gave up 1 base, with 5 bases separating them. Germline CDR1 and CDR2: LNHDA and SQIVND (reference sequence). The CDR3 sequence: CASHRNTEAFF. Here the CDR3 DNA reads TGTGCCAGTCACAGGAACACTGAAGCTTTCTTT.

This clonotype was counted ten times or more. The gene calls are TRBV24-1 and TRBJ2-2, with D maybe TRBD1 (6 bases). Between the trimmed V and J ends, which lost 0 bases and 1 base, there was a span of 11 bases. The CDR3 is made up of 17 amino acids. Germline loops: CDR1 KGHDR, CDR2 SFDVKD. The CDR3 loop reads CATSDLAGTKNTGELFF. For the CDR3, the DNA is TGTGCCACCAGTGATTTGGCCGGGACAAAGAACACCGGGGAGCTGTTTTTT.

V gene TRBV29-1 combines with J gene TRBJ1-2, with D maybe TRBD1 (6 bases). Trimming took 6 bases from V and 0 from J, leaving 11 bases between them. The CDR3 extends over 13 amino acids. Germline values: CDR1 SQVTM, CDR2 ANQGSEA. CDR3 nucleotide sequence: TGCAGCGTCCTGACAGGTTCTAACTATGGCTACACCTTC. It yields the protein CSVLTGSNYGYTF.

The chain recombines TRBV10-3 with TRBJ1-1, with unresolved D. Trimming stripped 0 bases from V and 2 bases from J, with 10 bases between. Germline V lookup: CDR1 ENHRY, CDR2 SYGVKD. The CDR3 runs 15 residues. The CDR3 is CAISESVADNTEAFF. The CDR3 DNA is TGTGCCATCAGTGAGTCGGTGGCAGATAACACTGAAGCTTTCTTT.